Below, one TCR beta chain is given with its context. The antigen this receptor binds is unknown. No base quality values were provided; no much bigger clone lies one nucleotide off. The cysteine opens and the phenylalanine closes a CDR3 of 16 amino acids. Just CDR3 DNA is preserved here, 48 bases in frame from base 1. V loses 3 bases at its end and J loses 2 bases; junction bases beyond the gene matches: 7. The germline V gene (reference sequence) specifies LNHDA as CDR1 and SQIVND as CDR2. TCRbeta CDR3 regions were amplified from genomic DNA by means of the immunoSEQ Assay, a bias-controlled multiplex PCR. Per the original workflow: Nucleated cell counts per sample were estimated from amplification of reference gene primers within the assay. To quantify the absolute abundance of each unique TCRbeta CDR3 rearrangement, sequence reads were collapsed and filtered. For each sample, productive Simpson clonality was calculated by taking the square root of Simpson's diversity index across productive rearrangements. TCRdb provides this immuneACCESS table in a form limited to in-frame rearrangements. Some clones are lacking; in checked studies, under half of them reflect an unresolved V gene, and why the rest are absent is not known. The V and J calls and clone size are taken from that table; D and trimming were inferred from the DNA. This sample has around 200,000 clones in its table, and around 84% of those were observed once. Jointly, the top ten make up about 15% of the sample.

Whole blood was collected in K2EDTA tubes by collaborating institutions according to the institutions' own protocols. For TCRbeta analysis, collaborator samples were shipped as frozen whole blood, as isolated PBMCs, or as DNA extracted from either sample type. This sample was included in a study of blood T cell repertoires in COVID-19 (dated by TCRdb to about 2020). For the study in its entirety: Samples covering the acute and convalescent phases of COVID-19 were provided by collaborators in the United States, Italy and Spain. Subjects who had been exposed to COVID-19, were actively infected with it, or had recovered from it provided the deeply sampled blood TCRbeta repertoires that made up the dataset. The samples were drawn from two sources: the first 160 participants of the ongoing ImmuneRACE study, and 1,000 to 1,500 subjects contributed by 6 global collaborators. Nearly every sample came with metadata listing a de-identified subject ID, COVID-19 status, age in years and sex. HLA class I and class II types, where available, came from metadata supplied by the sample provider rather than from assay-based typing. The repertoires were released in a freely available public database meant as a resource for research on the immune response to SARS-CoV-2. The material from the prospective study consisted of cDNA or gDNA derived from T cells, B-cell-depleted T cells, or PBMCs.

Overall study results and their limits: The amount of clinical and demographic metadata varied by source and participant and was provided uncurated.

The chain joins TRBV19 to TRBJ2-3; 8 bases in the junction line up with TRBD1. The sample was peripheral blood. This clonotype was sampled from a young man with active or convalescent COVID-19. The CDR3 reads CASSMWGQGATDTQYF. The nucleotide sequence reads as follows: TGTGCCAGTAGTATGTGGGGGCAGGGGGCCACAGATACGCAGTATTTT.